The 13 T cell receptor beta chains presented below share a single source sample, sequenced in a study of beta chain features in type 1 diabetes. General study findings and limits: Type 1 diabetes patients had TCRB CDR3s that were shorter (moderately but significantly so) in all four CD4+ subsets.

No cognate antigen is known for these TCRs. Expressed TCRB transcripts were sequenced because the entire RNA isolate underwent reverse transcription. Repertoires were generated with immunoSEQ multiplex PCR, while TCRdb's copy carries only in-frame clones and drops some. The sample consists of some 350,000 clones, around an eighth of them appearing once. The sample taken for sequencing was naive CD4+ T cells from blood. The receptors derive from a woman between 18 and 30 years old with type 1 diabetes.

The chain combines TRBV7-8 with TRBJ2-5; maybe TRBD2 (6 bases). The germline V gene encodes CDR1 SGHVS and CDR2 FQNEAQ. This CDR3 is 16 amino acids long. Trimming took 5 bases from V and 2 from J, leaving 18 bases between them. CDR3 sequence (DNA): TGTGCCAGCAGCCCCAGACCGGGGAGGCAGCAAGAGACCCAGTACTTC. Translation: CASSPRPGRQQETQYF. Complete variable domain (other parts from reference TRBV7-8 and TRBJ2-5): GAGVSQSPRYKVAKRGQDVALRCDPISGHVSLFWYQQALGQGPEFLTYFQNEAQLDKSGLPSDRFFAERPEGSVSTLKIQRTQQEDSAVYLCASSPRPGRQQETQYFGPGTRLLVL.

This clone was found a few times. The chain recombines TRBV18 with TRBJ2-7; TRBD1 is a possible D gene (6 bases). The germline V and J ends were trimmed by 6 bases and 1 base, with 16 bases remaining between them. CDR3 length: 15 residues. Per germline, CDR1 KGHSH and CDR2 LQKENI. DNA for the CDR3: TGTGCCAGCTCCCTACAGGGTGGGAATTCCTACGAGCAGTACGTC. Translation: CASSLQGGNSYEQYV.

This rearrangement joins TRBV11-3 to TRBJ2-3; TRBD2 agrees at 10 bases. Germline CDR1 is SGHNT and CDR2 is YENEEA. The CDR3 runs to 15 residues. V lost 3 bases, J lost 11 bases, and 11 bases stayed unmatched. CDR3 protein: CASSFPGVAGGWQYF. In nucleotides, the CDR3 is TGTGCCAGCAGCTTCCCCGGGGTAGCGGGGGGATGGCAGTATTTT. Looking up the rest from reference TRBV11-3 and TRBJ2-3 gives the full variable domain: EAGVVQSPRYKIIEKKQPVAFWCNPISGHNTLYWYLQNLGQGPELLIRYENEEAVDDSQLPKDRFSAERLKGVDSTLKIQPAELGDSAVYLCASSFPGVAGGWQYFGPGTRLTVL.

This clone was counted only a few times. The V gene is TRBV28, the J gene TRBJ2-5; 14 bases map to TRBD2. The J segment lost 5 bases and the V segment lost 2 bases, leaving 7 bases of the junction unmatched. Looked up from germline, CDR1 is MDHEN and CDR2 is SYDVKM. The CDR3 sequence is 17 residues long. The CDR3, as DNA: TGTGCCAGCAGTTTACCGGGACTAGCGGGAGATTCGGAGACCCAGTACTTC. Protein sequence: CASSLPGLAGDSETQYF.

This clone was counted between two and nine times. The V call is TRBV29-1, the J call TRBJ2-5; the D gene is possibly TRBD2 (6 bases). V was cut by 6 bases and J by 9 bases, with 23 bases left in between. The CDR3 loop spans 14 amino acids. Germline lookup yields CDR1 SQVTM and CDR2 ANQGSEA. The CDR3 protein is CSVESPQLGEAQYF. CDR3 in DNA: TGCAGCGTCGAAAGTCCACAACTAGGGGAGGCCCAGTACTTC.

This clone was seen a few times. This chain uses TRBV29-1 with TRBJ1-1; D is unresolved. Germline CDR1 and CDR2: SQVTM and ANQGSEA. This CDR3 is 13 amino acids long. The V gene lost 0 bases and the J gene lost 0 bases, with 5 bases spanning the gap. DNA for the CDR3: TGCAGCGTTGAAGAGGGCATGAACACTGAAGCTTTCTTT. It encodes CSVEEGMNTEAFF. The full variable domain, rest sourced from reference TRBV29-1 and TRBJ1-1, is SAVISQKPSRDICQRGTSLTIQCQVDSQVTMMFWYRQQPGQSLTLIATANQGSEATYESGFVIDKFPISRPNLTFSTLTVSNMSPEDSSIYLCSVEEGMNTEAFFGQGTRLTVV.

V and J are TRBV29-1 and TRBJ2-5, with 13 bases that match TRBD2. After removal of 5 bases from V and 5 bases from J, the junction contained 14 bases not matched to a gene. The CDR3 contains 17 residues. Germline V gives CDR1 SQVTM, CDR2 ANQGSEA. CDR3 DNA: TGCAGCGTTACCGATACTCCGGGACTAGCGGGATTTGAGACCCAGTACTTC. It codes for CSVTDTPGLAGFETQYF.

This clone came up a few times. V usage is TRBV29-1 and J usage is TRBJ1-5; D uncertain. Germline V gives CDR1 SQVTM, CDR2 ANQGSEA. Trimming stripped 0 bases from V and 11 bases from J, with 14 bases between. This CDR3 is 13 amino acids long. In DNA form, the CDR3 reads TGCAGCGTTGAAGATCCTCCAAACGGGGCCCAGCATTTT. Translated, it gives CSVEDPPNGAQHF.

This clone showed up just a few times. The chain carries TRBV7-9 and TRBJ2-5; D is possibly TRBD2 (5 bases). The CDR3 is made up of 15 amino acids. V lost 5 bases and J lost 5, with 18 bases in between. CDR1 is SEHNR and CDR2 is FQNEAQ in the germline V gene (reference sequence). CDR3 DNA: TGTGCCAGCAGCCCCCCAGGCCGTGGCGGGGAGACCCAGTACTTC. Encoded protein: CASSPPGRGGETQYF.

This clone was found a few times. V usage is TRBV5-1 and J usage is TRBJ1-1, with D perhaps matching TRBD1 (5 bases). Germline V gives CDR1 SGHRS, CDR2 YFSETQ. V dropped 0 bases and J dropped 3 bases, with 12 bases sitting between them. This CDR3 contains 15 residues. The CDR3: CASSLVTDTYTEAFF. The CDR3 coding sequence is TGCGCCAGCAGCTTGGTCACGGACACCTACACTGAAGCTTTCTTT.

This clone turned up a few times. The chain recombines TRBV2 with TRBJ2-7; TRBD2 matches at 8 bases. The CDR3 length is 14 residues. The V segment lost 10 bases and the J segment 1 base; nucleotides outside the gene matches: 9. Per germline, CDR1 SNHLY and CDR2 FYNNEI. In DNA form, the CDR3 reads TGTGCCACCTCCAGCGGGAGAATATCCTACGAGCAGTACGTC. It translates to CATSSGRISYEQYV.

This rearrangement joins TRBV12-5 to TRBJ2-3, with 9 bases that match TRBD1. This CDR3 has 15 amino acids. Germline CDR1 is LGHNT and CDR2 is FRNRAP. The V gene end was trimmed by 5 bases and the J gene end by 0 bases; junction bases not matched to a gene: 3. CDR3 sequence reads: CASGPDRGSTDTQYF. As DNA, the CDR3 is TGTGCTAGTGGTCCCGACAGGGGGAGCACAGATACGCAGTATTTT.

The genes are TRBV5-1 and TRBJ2-5; tentatively, D is TRBD1 (6 bases). V was trimmed by 0 bases and J by 5 bases, leaving 14 bases between them. CDR1 is SGHRS and CDR2 is YFSETQ in the germline V gene. The CDR3 consists of 15 residues. CDR3 sequence reads: CASSLGTTGRETQYF. DNA for the CDR3: TGCGCCAGCAGCTTGGGAACAACAGGGCGGGAGACCCAGTACTTC.